What follows are 17 T cell receptor beta chains derived from one specimen sequenced in a study of response to subunit inactivated influenza vaccine. TCRdb itself ran the RT-PCR reads through MiXCR, one entry per CDR3 protein. The sample includes about 650,000 distinct CDR3 sequences, around 15% of them seen just once. The material sequenced was PBMCs from blood, taken around 14 days before vaccination. Receptors were obtained from a man aged 50 or older who received an inactivated influenza vaccine.

The rearrangement joins TRBV21-1 to TRBJ2-3; the table's D gene call, TRBD2, was not cross checked with the DNA. TRBV21-1 constitutes a pseudogene. The CDR3 sequence is 20 residues long. CDR3 loop: CASSKACPSGGPFAGNTQYF. Written as DNA, the CDR3 is TGTGCCAGCAGCAAAGCTTGTCCTAGCGGGGGGCCCTTCGCAGGAAATACGCAGTATTTT.

The chain is built from TRBV5-5 and TRBJ2-7; D is possibly TRBD1 (5 bases). The V gene lost 0 bases and the J gene lost 3 bases, with 10 bases spanning the gap. The CDR3 runs 14 residues. Germline lookup yields CDR1 SGHKS and CDR2 YYEKEE (reference sequence). The DNA of the CDR3 is TGTGCCAGCAGCTTGGGACAGCTCCTCTACGAGCAGTACTTC. Its translation is CASSLGQLLYEQYF.

This clonotype appeared many times. The gene calls are TRBV6-1 and TRBJ2-1, with D perhaps TRBD2 (6 bases). The CDR3 is 14 residues long. V was shortened by 10 bases and J by 0 bases, with 13 bases between the two germline ends. Germline assignment: CDR1 MNHNS and CDR2 SASEGT. As DNA, the CDR3 is TGTGCCACGGGGGACCGGAGCTCCTACAATGAGCAGTTCTTC. Its translation: CATGDRSSYNEQFF.

The V call is TRBV15, the J call TRBJ2-7; 7 bases line up with TRBD1. With V trimmed by 2 bases and J by 1 base, 2 bases remained unmatched. The CDR3 covers 14 residues. Germline V CDR1 and CDR2: LNHNV, YYDKDF (reference sequence). The CDR3, as DNA: TGTGCCACCAGCAGAAGGACAGGATCCTACGAGCAGTACTTC. Residues: CATSRRTGSYEQYF.

This sequence joins TRBV19 and TRBJ2-3; 14 bases line up with TRBD2. CDR1 and CDR2 from the germline V gene are LNHDA and SQIVND (reference sequence). The CDR3 totals 18 residues. V trimming: 3 bases; J trimming: 6 bases; junction bases outside the gene matches: 11. In DNA, the CDR3 is TGTGCCAGTAGTATTGGGACTAGCGGGGGCAGCTACACGGATACGCAGTATTTT. Its translation is CASSIGTSGGSYTDTQYF.

The sample holds a few counts of this clonotype. CDR3 DNA: TGCAGCGTTGTTGGGGCGGGTTACGAGCAGTACTTC. It specifies CSVVGAGYEQYF. The chain has TRBV29-1 and TRBJ2-7; D is tentatively TRBD1 or TRBD2 (5 bases each). From germline, CDR1 is SQVTM and CDR2 ANQGSEA. Trimming pared 4 bases from V and 4 bases from J, leaving 11 bases between. The CDR3 consists of 12 residues.

The rearrangement joins TRBV6-2 or TRBV6-3 to TRBJ2-7; TRBD1 or TRBD2 may be the D gene (6 bases each). Per germline, CDR1 MNHEY and CDR2 SVGEGT. This CDR3 region has 13 residues. V was shortened by 8 bases and J by 3 bases, with 14 bases between the two germline ends. The CDR3 region is CASAEGGRYEQYF. In nucleotides, the CDR3 is TGTGCCAGCGCCGAGGGGGGTCGCTACGAGCAGTACTTC.

This chain links TRBV10-3 with TRBJ1-6; D is perhaps TRBD1 (6 bases). The CDR3 runs to 13 residues. Between the trimmed V and J ends, which lost 6 bases and 7 bases, there was a span of 10 bases. In germline, CDR1 is ENHRY, CDR2 SYGVKD. The CDR3 here is CAISPTGNSPLHF. DNA for the CDR3: TGTGCCATCAGCCCGACAGGCAATTCACCCCTCCACTTT.

This chain links TRBV15 with TRBJ2-7; D is unclear. V was cut by 1 base and J by 6 bases, with 10 bases left in between. The CDR3 totals 13 residues. Germline V gene lookup returns CDR1 LNHNV and CDR2 YYDKDF (reference sequence). The CDR3 coding sequence is TGTGCCACCAGCAGAGTTTCCTCGGGCGAGCAGTACTTC. Amino acids: CATSRVSSGEQYF.

The gene calls are TRBV12-3 or TRBV12-4 and TRBJ2-4, with 9 bases lining up with TRBD2. The CDR3 spans 17 residues. V lost 3 bases to trimming and J lost 0 bases; unmatched junction nucleotides: 6. In DNA, the CDR3 is TGTGCCAGCAGTTTGTTAGCGGGGGTCCTAGCCAAAAACATTCAGTACTTC. This translates into CASSLLAGVLAKNIQYF.

This rearrangement joins TRBV29-1 to TRBJ1-2; perhaps TRBD1 as D (6 bases). CDR3 length: 11 residues. V was cut by 6 bases and J by 8 bases, with 13 bases left in between. The germline V gene encodes CDR1 SQVTM and CDR2 ANQGSEA. The DNA of the CDR3 is TGCAGCGTCCGACAGGCCCTGGGCTACACCTTC. Its translation: CSVRQALGYTF.

This clonotype appeared a few times. The J gene is TRBJ2-2, the V gene TRBV15; 9 bases line up with TRBD1. The V and J ends lost 1 base and 6 bases, in that order; junction bases with no gene match: 3. The V gene's germline CDR1 is LNHNV and CDR2 YYDKDF (reference sequence). The CDR3 loop spans 15 amino acids. In DNA, the CDR3 is TGTGCCACCAGCAGAGGGACAGGGGAGGCCGGGGAGCTGTTTTTT. This codes for CATSRGTGEAGELFF.

The rearrangement uses TRBV7-8 and TRBJ1-1; D may be TRBD1 (5 bases). This CDR3 is 15 amino acids long. The germline V gene has CDR1 SGHVS and CDR2 FQNEAQ. Trimming cost V 8 bases and J 8 bases, with 24 bases left between them. In DNA form, the CDR3 reads TGTGCCAGCGTGGGACTAGGGCCACCCGGTAGCGAAGCTTTCTTT. Residues: CASVGLGPPGSEAFF.

This clonotype turned up a few times. V usage is TRBV3-1 and J usage is TRBJ2-1; 13 bases are a match to TRBD2. V was clipped by 3 bases and J by 7 bases; unmatched bases: 9. CDR3 length: 17 amino acids. The germline V gene has CDR1 LGHDT and CDR2 YNNKEL (reference sequence). The CDR3 protein is CASSHYQLAGGRNEQFF. The CDR3 DNA reads TGTGCCAGCAGCCACTATCAACTAGCGGGGGGGCGGAATGAGCAGTTCTTC.

This clonotype was seen only a few times. The chain combines TRBV20-1 with TRBJ1-1, with D tentatively TRBD1 (6 bases). V shed 3 bases and J shed 3 bases, with 11 bases lying between them. From germline, CDR1 is DFQATT and CDR2 SNEGSKA (reference sequence). The CDR3 covers 13 residues. The CDR3 is CSASEGGYTEAFF. The CDR3 DNA reads TGCAGTGCTAGTGAAGGGGGTTACACTGAAGCTTTCTTT.

This clonotype was seen at least ten times. This sequence joins TRBV29-1 and TRBJ2-1; D uncertain. Germline V gene lookup returns CDR1 SQVTM and CDR2 ANQGSEA. The length of the CDR3 is 14 residues. V lost 4 bases to trimming and J lost 2 bases, with 12 bases between them. The CDR3 coding sequence is TGCAGCGTTGTTCGTTCCGAGGCCTACAATGAGCAGTTCTTC. It is translated as CSVVRSEAYNEQFF.

There are many counts of this clonotype. V and J are TRBV19 and TRBJ2-1, with 11 positions matching TRBD2. This CDR3 contains 16 residues. Germline CDR1 reads LNHDA; CDR2 reads SQIVND (reference sequence). With V trimmed by 1 base and J by 7 bases, 6 bases remained unmatched. The CDR3 region is CASSIVASGRLNEQFF. The CDR3 DNA follows: TGTGCCAGTAGTATAGTAGCTAGCGGGAGGCTGAATGAGCAGTTCTTC.